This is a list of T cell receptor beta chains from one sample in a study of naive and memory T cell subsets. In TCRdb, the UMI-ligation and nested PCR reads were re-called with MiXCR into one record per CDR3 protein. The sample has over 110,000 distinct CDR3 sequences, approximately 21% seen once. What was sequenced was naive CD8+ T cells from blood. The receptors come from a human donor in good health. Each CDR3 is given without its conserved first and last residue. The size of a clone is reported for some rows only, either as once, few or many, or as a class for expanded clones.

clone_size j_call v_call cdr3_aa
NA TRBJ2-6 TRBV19 ASTTQESGANVLT
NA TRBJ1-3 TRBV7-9 ASLRFSGNTIY
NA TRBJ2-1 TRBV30 AWNRDVLENEQF
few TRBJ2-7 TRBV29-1 SVEQNSYEQY
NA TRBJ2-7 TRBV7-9 ASRRTGEGEQY
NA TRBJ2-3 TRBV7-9 ASSFGPAGATDTQY
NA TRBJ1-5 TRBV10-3 AISDPRQGFQPQH
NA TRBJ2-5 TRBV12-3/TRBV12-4 ASSNMRGGPGGETQY
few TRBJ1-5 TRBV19 ASSISFGQPQH
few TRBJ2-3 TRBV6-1 ATVGSFGTDTQY
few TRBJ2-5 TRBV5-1 ATSGGTQETQY
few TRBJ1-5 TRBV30 AWSTGVWNQPQH
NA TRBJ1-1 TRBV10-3 ASRDRTGTGGSGTEAF
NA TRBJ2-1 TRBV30 AWSVSNEQF
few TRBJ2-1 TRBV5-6 ASSPGGRSEQF
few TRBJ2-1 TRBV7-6 ASSLRTSGSYNEQF
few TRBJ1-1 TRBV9 ASSVLGTMNTEAF
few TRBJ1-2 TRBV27 ASSPQGAGGYT
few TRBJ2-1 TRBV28 AWRGSPGNEQF